The rows below give T cell receptor beta chains drawn from one sample of a study of CD8 T cells in ankylosing spondylitis. A single record per CDR3 protein comes from TCRdb applying MiXCR to the 5' RACE reads. This table has 500,000 or so distinct CDR3 sequences, 5.3% appearing once. The sample comprised blood, either unsorted or a sorted T cell fraction (not recorded which). The origin of the receptors is a male donor with ankylosing spondylitis. CDR3s include the opening cysteine and the closing phenylalanine or tryptophan. A D gene is named only where the DNA matches it firmly. Clone sizes are given selectively: once, few, many, or a class where the clone is expanded.

V	size	D	J	DNA	CDR3
TRBV5-1	many	NA	TRBJ2-2	TGCGCCAGCAGCCGGACTAACGCCGGGGAGCTGTTTTTT	CASSRTNAGELFF
TRBV7-2	many	NA	TRBJ1-5	TGTGCCAGCAGCTTAGTGCGGGGTAGGAATCAGCCCCAGCATTTT	CASSLVRGRNQPQHF
TRBV7-2	many	NA	TRBJ1-2	TGTGCCAGCAGCTCCCTGAAGATCCGGGACAACTATCGCTCAGAATTC	CASSSLKIRDNYRSEF
TRBV5-1	few	TRBD1	TRBJ2-1	TGCGCCAGCAGCCCGAGGCCGGGACAGGCCTACAATGAGCAGTTCTTC	CASSPRPGQAYNEQFF
TRBV7-8	few	TRBD1	TRBJ2-1	TGTGCCAGCAGCTTAGCGTGGGGCCGGGACAGGAATTACAATGAGCAGTTCTTC	CASSLAWGRDRNYNEQFF
TRBV20-1	many	NA	TRBJ1-1	TGCAGTGCTAGTAGGGATACGAACACTGAAGCTTTCTTT	CSASRDTNTEAFF
TRBV20-1	many	TRBD2	TRBJ2-7	TGCAGTGCTAAAGCGGGAGGATCCTACGAGCAGTACTTC	CSAKAGGSYEQYF
TRBV20-1	NA	NA	TRBJ2-1	TGCAGTTCGTATTTAGTGGGGAACAATGAGCAGTTCTTC	CSSYLVGNNEQFF
TRBV4-1	many	NA	TRBJ2-1	TGCGCCAGCAGCCAACCCCGCGGAGATGAGCAGTTCTTC	CASSQPRGDEQFF
TRBV5-1	many	NA	TRBJ1-5	TGCGCCAGCAGCTTGGTTCCGGATCAGCCCCAGCATTTT	CASSLVPDQPQHF
TRBV27	NA	NA	TRBJ2-5	TGTGCCAGCAGCACACAGTGGGGAGGCGAGACCCAGTACTTC	CASSTQWGGETQYF
TRBV7-2	many	NA	TRBJ1-5	TGTGCCAGCAGCCCCCGACGGTTTAGCAATCAGCCCCAGCATTTT	CASSPRRFSNQPQHF
TRBV18	many	TRBD1	TRBJ2-7	TGTGCCAGCTCACCCCCGGGACAGGGGGCGCGTGGGGAGCAGTACTTC	CASSPPGQGARGEQYF
TRBV20-1	NA	NA	TRBJ2-7	TGCAGTGCTAGCTTAGCAGCCTACGAGCAGTACTTC	CSASLAAYEQYF
TRBV28	many	NA	TRBJ2-7	TGTGCCAGCAGTTTATGGGACGGGGACTCCTCCTACGAGCAGTACTTC	CASSLWDGDSSYEQYF
TRBV4-3	many	TRBD2	TRBJ2-7	TGCGCCAGCAGCCAAGGGATGACTAGCGTCTCCTACGAGCAGTACTTC	CASSQGMTSVSYEQYF
TRBV12-3/TRBV12-4	many	NA	TRBJ2-5	TGTGCCAGCAGTTCCCGGGTAAGGGGGGAGACCCAGTACTTC	CASSSRVRGETQYF
TRBV10-3	few	NA	TRBJ1-4	TGTGCCATCAGAGCCGGCGGGGGTCCAAATGAAAAACTGTTTTTT	CAIRAGGGPNEKLFF
TRBV5-1	many	NA	TRBJ2-4	TGCGCCAGCAGCTTGGGGGACACCCGGTTGGACATTCAGTACTTC	CASSLGDTRLDIQYF
TRBV4-2	NA	NA	TRBJ2-5	TGTGCCAGCAGCCAGGGACAAATTAATCAAGAGACCCAGTACTTC	CASSQGQINQETQYF
TRBV5-6	many	NA	TRBJ2-7	TGTGCCAGCAGTCCTGGTGGGGGTTTCGCCGAGCAGTACTTC	CASSPGGGFAEQYF
TRBV20-1	many	TRBD2	TRBJ2-1	TGCAGTGCTAGGGGCGGGAGGAACTCCTACAATGAGCAGTTCTTC	CSARGGRNSYNEQFF
TRBV29-1	many	NA	TRBJ1-4	TGCAGCGTTGGAGGGGCAACTAATGAAAAACTGTTTTTT	CSVGGATNEKLFF
TRBV5-1	many	NA	TRBJ2-7	TGCGCCAGCAGCTTGGGGACACCTCCCTACGAGCAGTACTTC	CASSLGTPPYEQYF
TRBV7-2	few	NA	TRBJ2-7	TGTGCCAGCAGCTTAGGCCGACACGAGTCCTACGAGCAGTACTTC	CASSLGRHESYEQYF
TRBV20-1	many	TRBD2	TRBJ2-3	TGCAGTGCGTCCGGGACTAGCGGGAGGCCAGATACGCAGTATTTT	CSASGTSGRPDTQYF
TRBV12-3/TRBV12-4	many	NA	TRBJ2-7	TGTGCCAGCAGTTTAGTTCTGGGTAGGGAGCAGTACTTC	CASSLVLGREQYF
TRBV12-3/TRBV12-4	many	NA	TRBJ2-2	TGTGCCAGCAGCCGCCCGTCCACCGGGGAGCTGTTTTTT	CASSRPSTGELFF
TRBV7-9	many	NA	TRBJ1-1	TGTGCCAGCTCAGGACTGGTCAACACTGAAGCTTTCTTT	CASSGLVNTEAFF
TRBV6-1	few	NA	TRBJ2-2	TGTGCCAGCGGGCGGGATTGGGGATTTACCGGGGAGCTGTTTTTT	CASGRDWGFTGELFF
TRBV7-9	NA	NA	TRBJ2-5	TGTGCCAGCAGCTTTGGGGGCCCAACTACAAGGGAGACCCAGTACTTC	CASSFGGPTTRETQYF
TRBV7-2	many	NA	TRBJ1-1	TGTGCCAGCAGCATACGCTCGGGGGGACAAGCTTTCTTT	CASSIRSGGQAFF
TRBV7-9	many	TRBD1	TRBJ1-4	TGTGCCAGCAGCCCCCGACAGGGGGCTGAAAAACTGTTTTTT	CASSPRQGAEKLFF
TRBV4-3	few	NA	TRBJ2-7	TGCGCCAGCAGCCAAGAAGGCTATCAGACCTACGAGCAGTACTTC	CASSQEGYQTYEQYF
TRBV6-1	few	NA	TRBJ2-5	TGTGCCAGCAGTGAGACATACCAAGGAGAGACCCAGTACTTC	CASSETYQGETQYF
TRBV20-1	many	NA	TRBJ2-7	TGCAGTGCTAGCAGAGAGGCCTACGAGCAGTACTTC	CSASREAYEQYF
TRBV29-1	many	TRBD1	TRBJ2-7	TGCAGCGCCCGCCTTCGACAGGGAACCTACGAGCAGTACTTC	CSARLRQGTYEQYF
TRBV28	NA	NA	TRBJ2-5	TGTGCCAGCAGTTCCCCGGGAGAGCGAGAGACCCAGTACTTC	CASSSPGERETQYF
TRBV12-3/TRBV12-4	many	NA	TRBJ1-5	TGTGCCAGCAGTTGGTCCGAAAATCAGCCCCAGCATTTT	CASSWSENQPQHF
TRBV29-1	few	NA	TRBJ1-1	TGCAGCGGCCAAGGGGGGGGCACTGAAGCTTTCTTT	CSGQGGGTEAFF
TRBV6-1	many	NA	TRBJ1-2	TGTGCCAGCAGTGAAGGTGCAGGAAACCTCTATGGCTACACCTTC	CASSEGAGNLYGYTF
TRBV25-1	NA	TRBD1	TRBJ2-7	TGTGCCAGCAGTGAATTCAGGGGGACCTACGAGCAGTACTTC	CASSEFRGTYEQYF
TRBV7-8	many	NA	TRBJ1-1	TGTGCCAGCAGCTCGGCACAGGAACATCGGAAAGCTTTCTTT	CASSSAQEHRKAFF
TRBV20-1	many	TRBD1	TRBJ1-4	TGCAGTGCGGGGGGGACAGGGAATGAAAAACTGTTTTTT	CSAGGTGNEKLFF
TRBV21-1	NA	NA	TRBJ1-2	TGTGCCAGCAGCCCTACCCGGACGTCCGGACTATGGGGCTACACCTTC	CASSPTRTSGLWGYTF
TRBV20-1	many	NA	TRBJ2-1	TGCAGTGCCCGAAGATGGGTGGATGAGCAGTTCTTC	CSARRWVDEQFF
TRBV7-9	many	NA	TRBJ2-1	TGTGCCAGCAGCTACCCAAATAACAATGAGCAGTTCTTC	CASSYPNNNEQFF
TRBV13	many	NA	TRBJ1-6	TGTGCCAGCAGCACCACCGGAGGTTATTATAATTCACCCCTCCACTTT	CASSTTGGYYNSPLHF
TRBV28	many	TRBD1	TRBJ2-5	TGTGCCAGCAGACCTCAGGGGGCCGGTGAGACCCAGTACTTC	CASRPQGAGETQYF
TRBV29-1	many	NA	TRBJ2-7	TGCAGCGTTGAGGGAAAGTACTTC	CSVEGKYF
TRBV5-6	many	NA	TRBJ2-7	TGTGCCAGCAGCTTGCCCCAGATGAGCTCCTACGAGCAGTACTTC	CASSLPQMSSYEQYF